These 22 T cell receptor beta chains came from one sample sequenced in a study of T cell responses to AZD1222 COVID-19 vaccine. TCRdb's table, derived via immunoSEQ multiplex PCR, lists solely in-frame clones and lacks some. The sample has roughly 35,000 clones, about four fifths seen once; the top ten hold roughly 4.5%. Material: peripheral blood, obtained 28 days after the second AZD1222 dose. These receptors came from an adult who received the AZD1222 COVID-19 vaccine.

The gene calls are TRBV5-1 and TRBJ1-4, with TRBD1 matching over 7 bases. This CDR3 has 15 amino acids. With 4 bases clipped from V and 8 bases from J, the junction kept 11 bases outside the gene matches. Germline-derived CDR1 and CDR2 are SGHRS and YFSETQ. The CDR3 region is CASSGPGTANEKLFF. The DNA of the CDR3 is TGCGCCAGCAGCGGTCCCGGGACAGCAAACGAAAAACTGTTTTTT.

For the CDR3, the DNA is TGTGCCAGTAGTCGAGACAGGGGGTATCAGTACGTC. This codes for CASSRDRGYQYV. The J gene is TRBJ2-7, the V gene TRBV19; 9 bases align to TRBD1. The V and J ends lost 5 bases and 10 bases, in that order; junction bases with no gene match: 6. CDR3 length: 12 residues. Germline values: CDR1 LNHDA, CDR2 SQIVND (reference sequence).

This clone was seen only once. In DNA, the CDR3 is TGTGCCAGTAGTATTGGGACAGGAAGCTCCTACGAGCAGTACGTC. Protein: CASSIGTGSSYEQYV. V gene TRBV19 combines with J gene TRBJ2-7, with 8 nucleotides matching TRBD1. The CDR3 covers 15 residues. After removal of 3 bases from V and 0 bases from J, the junction contained 4 bases not matched to a gene. The germline CDR1 and CDR2 sequences are LNHDA and SQIVND (reference sequence).

This chain joins TRBV19 and TRBJ2-7, with a tentative D call TRBD1 (6 bases). Germline V gene data show CDR1 as LNHDA and CDR2 as SQIVND (reference sequence). The CDR3 covers 11 residues. The V end was cut by 4 bases, the J end by 8 bases, with 9 bases between. The CDR3 region is CASSKDSQQYF. Here the CDR3 DNA reads TGTGCCAGTAGTAAGGACAGTCAGCAGTACTTC.

This clone appeared once. The J gene is TRBJ1-2, the V gene TRBV4-2; 8 positions match TRBD1. Germline loops: CDR1 LGHNA, CDR2 YNFKEQ. This CDR3 spans 15 amino acids. V shed 3 bases, J shed 8 bases, and the junction held 11 bases outside the gene matches. CDR3 coding DNA: TGTGCCAGCAGCCACGCAGGGACAGGCGGAGGGGGCTACACCTTC. Its translation is CASSHAGTGGGGYTF.

This chain links TRBV4-1 with TRBJ1-5; a possible D gene is TRBD1 (5 bases). From germline, CDR1 is MGHRA and CDR2 YSYEKL. Trimming removed 1 base from V and 0 bases from J, with 10 bases in between. This CDR3 contains 16 residues. The CDR3 region has the DNA TGCGCCAGCAGCCAAGCTGTCCAGGGTAGCAATCAGCCCCAGCATTTT. Its translation: CASSQAVQGSNQPQHF.

This clone was counted a few times. This chain connects TRBV11-2 to TRBJ1-5; D perhaps matches TRBD1 (6 bases). The CDR3 consists of 16 residues. Germline V gene sequence: CDR1 SGHAT, CDR2 FQNNGV. V was shortened by 6 bases and J by 2 bases, with 17 bases between the two germline ends. The CDR3 loop is CASSFTGTGGNQPQHF. CDR3 DNA: TGTGCCAGCAGTTTTACAGGGACGGGGGGCAATCAGCCCCAGCATTTT.

The chain is built from TRBV27 and TRBJ2-7; D is possibly TRBD1 (6 bases). Germline-derived CDR1 and CDR2 are MNHEY and SMNVEV (reference sequence). Deletions cut 6 bases from V and 6 bases from J, with 15 bases between. The CDR3 runs 13 residues. The CDR3 nucleotides are TGTGCCAGCAGACCGACAGGTTATTCCGAGCAGTACGTC. This codes for CASRPTGYSEQYV.

The V gene is TRBV19, the J gene TRBJ2-5; no firm D call. The V end lost 3 bases, the J end lost 5 bases, and 13 bases lay between the germline ends. Germline V gene data show CDR1 as LNHDA and CDR2 as SQIVND (reference sequence). CDR3 length equals 14 residues. CDR3 residues: CASSITVARETQYF. CDR3 bases: TGTGCCAGTAGTATTACGGTAGCCCGGGAGACCCAGTACTTC.

DNA of the CDR3: TGTGCCAGCAGCTTAGATCTAGTCACCTATGAGCAGTTCTTC. Protein sequence: CASSLDLVTYEQFF. The gene calls are TRBV7-9 and TRBJ2-1; D remains unclear. The CDR3 sequence is 14 residues long. Germline-derived CDR1 and CDR2 are SEHNR and FQNEAQ (reference sequence). V dropped 1 base and J dropped 8 bases, with 12 bases sitting between them.

V gene TRBV7-2 combines with J gene TRBJ1-6, with D possibly matching TRBD1 (5 bases). Germline V CDR1 and CDR2: SGHTA, FQGNSA. This CDR3 has 16 residues. V lost 4 bases and J 6 bases, leaving 16 bases between the germline ends. The CDR3 DNA reads TGTGCCAGCAGCTCCCAAGGCGCAGGGTTTAATTCACCCCTCCACTTT. The encoded protein is CASSSQGAGFNSPLHF.

This chain links TRBV19 with TRBJ1-4, with D tentatively TRBD1 (5 bases). The length of the CDR3 is 16 residues. CDR1 and CDR2 (germline): LNHDA, SQIVND (reference sequence). V was pared by 3 bases and J by 3 bases, with 14 bases between. The CDR3 sequence: CASSIGQGLPNEKLFF. CDR3 sequence (DNA): TGTGCCAGTAGTATTGGGCAGGGCCTGCCTAATGAAAAACTGTTTTTT.

The genes are TRBV6-1 and TRBJ2-1; D uncertain. The germline CDR1 and CDR2 sequences are MNHNS and SASEGT. V dropped 1 base and J dropped 8 bases, with 3 bases sitting between them. The length of the CDR3 is 11 residues. Here the CDR3 DNA reads TGTGCCAGCAGTGAAGAGGATGAGCAGTTCTTC. Amino acids: CASSEEDEQFF.

V is TRBV9 and J is TRBJ1-1; 8 nucleotides line up with TRBD1. The germline V gene has CDR1 SGDLS and CDR2 YYNGEE. V trimming: 1 base; J trimming: 4 bases; junction bases outside the gene matches: 6. This CDR3 spans 15 amino acids. The CDR3 sequence is CASSVTPGQGTEAFF. CDR3 coding DNA: TGTGCCAGCAGCGTAACCCCAGGACAGGGCACTGAAGCTTTCTTT.

By share, this clone ranks as medium-sized (0.01 to 0.1%). The chain links TRBV6-1 to TRBJ1-2; no firm D call. The CDR3 is 15 amino acids. V was cut by 2 bases and J by 3 bases, with 13 bases left in between. CDR1 is MNHNS, CDR2 SASEGT, per germline. CDR3 DNA sequence: TGTGCCAGCAGTGAATCATGGGTATCTGACTATGGCTACACCTTC. It specifies CASSESWVSDYGYTF.

This clone was observed a handful of times. The V and J genes are TRBV7-9 and TRBJ1-1; D uncertain. Trimming shortened V by 2 bases and J by 0 bases, and 4 bases separated the two germline ends. Germline assignment: CDR1 SEHNR and CDR2 FQNEAQ (reference sequence). This CDR3 has 13 amino acids. CDR3: CASSLMMNTEAFF. The CDR3 bases are TGTGCCAGCAGCTTAATGATGAACACTGAAGCTTTCTTT. The full variable domain, completed using reference TRBV7-9 and TRBJ1-1, is DTGVSQNPRHKITKRGQNVTFRCDPISEHNRLYWYRQTLGQGPEFLTYFQNEAQLEKSRLLSDRFSAERPKGSFSTLEIQRTEQGDSAMYLCASSLMMNTEAFFGQGTRLTVV.

The CDR3 protein is CASTLNSQGRRFF. The CDR3 bases are TGTGCCAGCACCTTAAACTCCCAGGGCCGCCGGTTCTTC. V gene TRBV2 combines with J gene TRBJ2-1, with a weak D call TRBD1 (5 bases). The CDR3 is made up of 13 amino acids. Trimming took 7 bases from V and 15 from J, leaving 22 bases between them. Germline V gene lookup returns CDR1 SNHLY and CDR2 FYNNEI.

The V and J genes are TRBV15 and TRBJ2-3; D perhaps matches TRBD2 (6 bases). Germline values: CDR1 LNHNV, CDR2 YYDKDF (reference sequence). The V end was cut by 7 bases, the J end by 2 bases, with 16 bases between. There are 15 residues in the CDR3. The CDR3 bases are TGTGCCACCACTTACGTCCGGGGGTTCACAGATACGCAGTATTTT. Protein product: CATTYVRGFTDTQYF.

The chain is built from TRBV29-1 and TRBJ2-2, with D hard to call. The CDR3 is 13 residues long. Germline CDR1 is SQVTM and CDR2 is ANQGSEA. Between the trimmed V and J ends, which lost 4 bases and 0 bases, there was a span of 6 bases. As DNA, the CDR3 is TGCAGCGTTGGACTGTCGAACACCGGGGAGCTGTTTTTT. The encoded protein is CSVGLSNTGELFF.

The CDR3 reads CASSSPLRGPYNEQFF. For the CDR3, the DNA is TGTGCCAGCAGCTCCCCCCTACGAGGACCATACAATGAGCAGTTCTTC. The rearrangement joins TRBV7-8 to TRBJ2-1, with unresolved D. The V end was cut by 4 bases, the J end by 4 bases, with 17 bases between. Germline assignment: CDR1 SGHVS and CDR2 FQNEAQ. The CDR3 loop spans 16 amino acids.

This rearrangement joins TRBV10-3 to TRBJ2-7; 12 nucleotides agree with TRBD2. V was clipped by 4 bases and J by 1 base; unmatched bases: 5. The CDR3 is made up of 16 amino acids. Germline-derived CDR1 and CDR2 are ENHRY and SYGVKD. The CDR3 here is CAISASLAGGSYEQYV. Written as DNA, the CDR3 is TGTGCCATCAGTGCCTCACTAGCGGGAGGATCCTACGAGCAGTACGTC.

This clone was seen a handful of times. V is TRBV10-2 and J is TRBJ1-2; 10 nucleotides match TRBD1. The ends lost 9 bases at V and 1 base at J; junction bases unmatched: 5. CDR3 length equals 14 residues. Germline V gene sequence: CDR1 WSHSY, CDR2 SAAADI. The CDR3 DNA reads as TGCGCCAGTCTGGACAGGGGGAATAACTATGGCTACACCTTC. Encoded protein: CASLDRGNNYGYTF.